Given below is one T cell receptor (beta chain) in context. This clone's antigen is unknown. There are no base qualities to consult, and no much larger clone falls within one base. These data come from a study of shared T cell receptors in the human thymus (dated by TCRdb to 2020 to 2023). Regarding the study in general: The study examined how the human thymus generates shared, self-reactive T-cell receptor alpha chains.

The receptor library was made with the immunoSEQ multiplex PCR assay. The source is immuneACCESS, and TCRdb retained only in-frame sequences with V and J called. Part of the clones is not carried over; for the studies checked, unresolved V genes explain less than half of this, and the remainder is unexplained. Present in this sample are about 710,000 clones, around 87% of which were seen just once. The ten most abundant clones make up under 0.01% of the sample. Here V drops 0 bases and J drops 8 bases, and the junction holds 12 bases not matched to any gene. The CDR3 measures 17 amino acids from cysteine to phenylalanine. Only CDR3 DNA remains: 51 bases, in frame from the first base. In the germline V gene, CDR1 corresponds to LGHNA and CDR2 to YNFKEQ. These records were also assigned to another study, of human thymus T cells. From the second report: Immunologically healthy infants undergoing open corrective cardiac surgery for congenital heart defects in Finland were used as donors. The thymus tissue came from surgical resects taken out during corrective cardiac surgery. Both the thymic and the peripheral blood repertoires appeared to show biased V and J gene segment usage. Highly overlapping thymic TCR repertoires among unrelated individuals were reported in the related research. TCR alpha and beta repertoires from seven to nine infant thymus samples and four related peripheral blood samples were characterized in the study. The infant donors were about 6 to 250 days old, and the cohort included over five males and a couple of females. Thymocytes were released mechanically from tissue and stored at -70 °C as pellets of 10-30 million cells. A QIAsymphony instrument was used to extract genomic DNA from the frozen cell pellets. TCRB and TCRAD loci were amplified from a standardized quantity of quality-controlled genomic DNA using the immunoSEQ multiplex PCR assay. The V(D)J region was spanned by amplicons of a length sufficient to cover the CDR3 and to identify V and J genes. Amplicon sequencing was performed on an Illumina platform through the commercial immunoSEQ service. Primer bias and sequencing errors were corrected as previously described, and TCRAD and TCRB definitions were based on the IMGT database. Analysis of the repertoires was done with immunoSEQ Analyzer 3.0 and VDJTools and included basic statistics, V/J segment usage, diversity estimates, rarefaction and pairwise overlap. To estimate diversity, the Chao1, ChaoE, Efron-Thisted, Shannon and inverse Simpson indices were applied, and diversity was also estimated on datasets down-sampled to the smallest sample. Repertoire overlap was assessed by strict matching of CDR3 nucleotide sequence, V gene and J gene, and clustering was done by Jaccard-based multidimensional scaling. On average, thymus samples yielded 810,000 or so unique TCRB clonotypes, whereas blood samples yielded approximately 84,000.

This sequence was found in a boy under three years old with a congenital heart defect. Donor details come from another sample of the same person, matched by shared clones. The sequence joins TRBV4-2 to TRBJ2-1, with TRBD2 identical over 8 junction bases. The sample consisted of thymocytes. The DNA sequence is TGTGCCAGCAGCCAAGATCTGGAGACTAGCGATTTCGATGAGCAGTTCTTC. Its protein is CASSQDLETSDFDEQFF.